The present T cell receptor (beta chain) was sequenced within a study of T-cell reconstitution after alpha-beta-depleted transplantation in children. In germline, CDR1 is SGHRS, CDR2 YFSETQ. V gave up 3 bases and J gave up 5 bases; unmatched junction bases: 8. The CDR3 spans 17 residues. A library of TCRbeta sequences, prepared with unique molecular identifiers, was generated. TCRdb recomputed calls from the PCR reads with MiXCR, one row per CDR3 protein. The sample lists around 800,000 distinct CDR3 sequences, roughly 15% occurring once. This clonotype turned up a few times. The input for sequencing was PBMCs, mostly from graft donor cells, taken 360 days after TCRalphabeta/CD19-depleted stem cell transplant. The chain carries TRBV5-1 and TRBJ2-2, with 12 nucleotides matching TRBD2. This TCR was sampled from a male patient between 10 and 17 years old who had a stem cell transplant for acute lymphoblastic leukemia, so the T cells may come from the graft donor. The CDR3 reads CASSSTLAGGSTGELFF. Here the CDR3 DNA reads TGCGCCAGCAGCTCGACCCTAGCGGGAGGGTCGACCGGGGAGCTGTTTTTT.